The rows below give T cell receptor beta chains drawn from one sample of a study of cytomegalovirus exposure and HLA in healthy donors. Method: immunoSEQ multiplex PCR; TCRdb's copy keeps in-frame clones and lacks some. The profile shows tens of thousands of clones, roughly 96% of them singletons. The sequencing input was PBMCs. The source of these receptors is a young woman in good health and CMV-seronegative. CDR3s include the opening cysteine and the closing phenylalanine or tryptophan. Fields, in order: CDR3 protein, V gene, J gene.

CDR3: CASSQERGSISQPQHF; V: TRBV4-3; J: TRBJ1-5
CDR3: CASSRRGWNTEAFF; V: TRBV7-2; J: TRBJ1-1
CDR3: CASRGQLNTEAFF; V: TRBV2; J: TRBJ1-1
CDR3: CASSSHKYEQFF; V: TRBV7-9; J: TRBJ2-1
CDR3: CASSSGLADTDTQYF; V: TRBV6-5; J: TRBJ2-3
CDR3: CASSDPGLAYEQYF; V: TRBV10-2; J: TRBJ2-7
CDR3: CASSPVPSTDTQYF; V: TRBV5-4; J: TRBJ2-3
CDR3: CAMREDNTNSPLHF; V: TRBV28; J: TRBJ1-6
CDR3: CASSVSPTSGRVEQYF; V: TRBV9; J: TRBJ2-7
CDR3: CASSGVGGGRGNEQFF; V: TRBV6-1; J: TRBJ2-1
CDR3: CASTAPGERNEQYF; V: TRBV7-9; J: TRBJ2-7
CDR3: CASSFRGGSYEQYF; V: TRBV5-1; J: TRBJ2-7
CDR3: CASSQEWTSGGGRSYNEQFF; V: TRBV4-3; J: TRBJ2-1
CDR3: CASSVGTGERGGATQYF; V: TRBV5-4; J: TRBJ2-5
CDR3: CASNLGDSEGTQYF; V: TRBV5-1; J: TRBJ2-5
CDR3: CASSLRGGGFYEQYF; V: TRBV27; J: TRBJ2-7
CDR3: CASSLWAVKRASYEQYF; V: TRBV7-9; J: TRBJ2-7
CDR3: CASSSRTSGGALGEQFF; V: TRBV7-2; J: TRBJ2-1
CDR3: CASSWRGSEKLFF; V: TRBV27; J: TRBJ1-4
CDR3: CASTRGQGLCAFF; V: TRBV21-1; J: TRBJ1-1
CDR3: CASSPPGNSNQPQHF; V: TRBV18; J: TRBJ1-5
CDR3: CASSLGSGGLLFF; V: TRBV28; J: TRBJ1-4